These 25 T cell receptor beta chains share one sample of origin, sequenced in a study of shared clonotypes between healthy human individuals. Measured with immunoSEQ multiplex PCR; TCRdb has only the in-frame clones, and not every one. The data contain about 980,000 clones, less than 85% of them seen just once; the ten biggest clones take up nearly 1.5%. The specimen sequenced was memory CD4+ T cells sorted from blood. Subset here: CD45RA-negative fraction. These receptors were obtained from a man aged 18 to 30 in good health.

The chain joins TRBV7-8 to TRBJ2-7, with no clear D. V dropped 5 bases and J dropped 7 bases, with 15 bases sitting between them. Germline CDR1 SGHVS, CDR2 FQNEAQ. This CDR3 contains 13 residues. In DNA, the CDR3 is TGTGCCAGCAGCCCCTGGGTCTCTTGGGAGCAGTACTTC. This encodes CASSPWVSWEQYF.

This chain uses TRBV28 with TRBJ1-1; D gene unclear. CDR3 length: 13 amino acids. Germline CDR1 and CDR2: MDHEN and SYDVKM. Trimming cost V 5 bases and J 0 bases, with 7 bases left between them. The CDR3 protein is CASSENLNTEAFF. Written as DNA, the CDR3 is TGTGCCAGCAGTGAAAATTTGAACACTGAAGCTTTCTTT.

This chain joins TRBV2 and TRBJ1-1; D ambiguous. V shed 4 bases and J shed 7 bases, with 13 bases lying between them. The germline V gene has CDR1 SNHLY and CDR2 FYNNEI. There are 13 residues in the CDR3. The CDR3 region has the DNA TGTGCCAGCAGTGGGGGAGACTTCAGTGAAGCTTTCTTT. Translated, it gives CASSGGDFSEAFF.

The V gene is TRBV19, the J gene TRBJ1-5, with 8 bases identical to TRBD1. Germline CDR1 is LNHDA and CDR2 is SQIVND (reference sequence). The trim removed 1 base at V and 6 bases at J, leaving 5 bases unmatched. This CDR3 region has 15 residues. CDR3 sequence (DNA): TGTGCCAGTAGTATAGCAGGGGGCGCGGGTCAGCCCCAGCATTTT. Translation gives CASSIAGGAGQPQHF. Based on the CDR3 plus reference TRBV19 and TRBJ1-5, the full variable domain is DGGITQSPKYLFRKEGQNVTLSCEQNLNHDAMYWYRQDPGQGLRLIYYSQIVNDFQKGDIAEGYSVSREKKESFPLTVTSAQKNPTAFYLCASSIAGGAGQPQHFGDGTRLSIL.

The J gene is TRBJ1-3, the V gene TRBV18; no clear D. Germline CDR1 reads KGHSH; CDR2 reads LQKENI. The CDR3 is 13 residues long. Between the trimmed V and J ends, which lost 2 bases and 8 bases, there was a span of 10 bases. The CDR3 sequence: CASSPITRDTIYF. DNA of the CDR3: TGTGCCAGCTCACCAATCACAAGGGACACCATATATTTT.

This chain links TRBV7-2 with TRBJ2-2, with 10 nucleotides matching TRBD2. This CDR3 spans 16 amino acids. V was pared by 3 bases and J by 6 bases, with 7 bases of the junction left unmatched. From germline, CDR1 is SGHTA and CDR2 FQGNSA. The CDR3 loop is CASSFNVAGGPGELFF. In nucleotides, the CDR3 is TGTGCCAGCAGCTTTAACGTAGCGGGAGGCCCCGGGGAGCTGTTTTTT.

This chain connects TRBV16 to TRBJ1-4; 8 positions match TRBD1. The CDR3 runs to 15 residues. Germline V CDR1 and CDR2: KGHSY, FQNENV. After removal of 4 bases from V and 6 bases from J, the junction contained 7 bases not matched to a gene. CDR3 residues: CASSPRQGFDEKLFF. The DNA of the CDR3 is TGTGCCAGCAGCCCCCGACAGGGGTTCGATGAAAAACTGTTTTTT.

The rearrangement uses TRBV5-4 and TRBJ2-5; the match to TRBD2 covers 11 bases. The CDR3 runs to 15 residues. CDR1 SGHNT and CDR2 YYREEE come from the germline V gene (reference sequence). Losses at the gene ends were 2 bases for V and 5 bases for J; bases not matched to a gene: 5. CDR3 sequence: CASSLVAGGRETQYF. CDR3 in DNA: TGTGCCAGCAGCTTAGTAGCGGGGGGGCGGGAGACCCAGTACTTC. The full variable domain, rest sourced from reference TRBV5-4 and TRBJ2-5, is ETGVTQSPTHLIKTRGQQVTLRCSSQSGHNTVSWYQQALGQGPQFIFQYYREEENGRGNFPPRFSGLQFPNYSSELNVNALELDDSALYLCASSLVAGGRETQYFGPGTRLLVL.

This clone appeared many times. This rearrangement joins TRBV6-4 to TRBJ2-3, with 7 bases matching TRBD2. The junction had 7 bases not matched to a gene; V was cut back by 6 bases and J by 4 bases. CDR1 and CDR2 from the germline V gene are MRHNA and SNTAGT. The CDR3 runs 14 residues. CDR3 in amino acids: CASSATSSADTQYF. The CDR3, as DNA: TGTGCCAGCAGCGCGACTAGCAGTGCAGATACGCAGTATTTT.

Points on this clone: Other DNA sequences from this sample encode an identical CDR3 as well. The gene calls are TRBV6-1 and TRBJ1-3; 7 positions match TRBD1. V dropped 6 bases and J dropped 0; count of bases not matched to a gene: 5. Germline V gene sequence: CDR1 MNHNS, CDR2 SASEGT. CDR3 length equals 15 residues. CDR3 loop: CASSADRVSGNTIYF. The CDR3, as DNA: TGTGCCAGCAGCGCTGACAGGGTCTCTGGAAACACCATATATTTT.

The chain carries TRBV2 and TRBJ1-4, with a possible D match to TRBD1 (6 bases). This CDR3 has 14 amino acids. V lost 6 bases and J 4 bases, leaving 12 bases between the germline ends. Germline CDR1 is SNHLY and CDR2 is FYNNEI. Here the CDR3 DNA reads TGTGCCAGCAGCAGGACAGAGAGTAATGAAAAACTGTTTTTT. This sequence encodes CASSRTESNEKLFF. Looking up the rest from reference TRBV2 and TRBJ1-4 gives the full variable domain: EPEVTQTPSHQVTQMGQEVILRCVPISNHLYFYWYRQILGQKVEFLVSFYNNEISEKSEIFDDQFSVERPDGSNFTLKIRSTKLEDSAMYFCASSRTESNEKLFFGSGTQLSVL.

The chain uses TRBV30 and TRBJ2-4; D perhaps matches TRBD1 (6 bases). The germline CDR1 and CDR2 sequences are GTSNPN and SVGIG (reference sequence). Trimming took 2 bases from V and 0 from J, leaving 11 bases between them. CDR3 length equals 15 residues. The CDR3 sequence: CAWSRTELAKNIQYF. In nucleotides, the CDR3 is TGTGCCTGGAGTCGGACAGAACTAGCCAAAAACATTCAGTACTTC.

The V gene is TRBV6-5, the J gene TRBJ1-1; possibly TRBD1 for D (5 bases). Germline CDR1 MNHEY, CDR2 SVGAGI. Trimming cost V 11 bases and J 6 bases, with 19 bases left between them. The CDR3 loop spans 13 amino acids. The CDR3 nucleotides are TGTGCCGTCCACGGGGCGCGCCACTCTGAAGCTTTCTTT. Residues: CAVHGARHSEAFF.

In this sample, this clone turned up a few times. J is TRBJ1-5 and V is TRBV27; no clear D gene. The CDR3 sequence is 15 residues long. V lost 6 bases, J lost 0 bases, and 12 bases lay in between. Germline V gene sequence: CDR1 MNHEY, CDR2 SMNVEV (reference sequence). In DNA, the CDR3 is TGTGCCAGCAGGGTGACGACACATAGCAATCAGCCCCAGCATTTT. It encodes CASRVTTHSNQPQHF.

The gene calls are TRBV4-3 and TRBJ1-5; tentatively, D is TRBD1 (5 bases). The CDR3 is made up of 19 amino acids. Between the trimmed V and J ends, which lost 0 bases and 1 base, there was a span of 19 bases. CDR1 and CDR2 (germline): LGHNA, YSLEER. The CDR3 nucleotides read TGCGCCAGCAGCCAAGATTATAAAGTCTGGAGGGGAAGCAATCAGCCCCAGCATTTT. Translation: CASSQDYKVWRGSNQPQHF.

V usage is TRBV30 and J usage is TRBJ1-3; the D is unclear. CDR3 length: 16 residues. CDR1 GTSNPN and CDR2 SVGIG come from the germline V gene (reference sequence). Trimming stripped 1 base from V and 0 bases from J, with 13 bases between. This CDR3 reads CAWSGDTLSSGNTIYF. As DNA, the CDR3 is TGTGCCTGGAGTGGTGACACTCTCAGCTCTGGAAACACCATATATTTT.

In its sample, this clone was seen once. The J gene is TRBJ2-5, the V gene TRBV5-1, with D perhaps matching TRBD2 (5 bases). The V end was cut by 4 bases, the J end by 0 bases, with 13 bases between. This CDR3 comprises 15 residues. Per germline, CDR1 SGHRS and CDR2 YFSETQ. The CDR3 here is CASSQITGYQETQYF. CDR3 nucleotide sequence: TGCGCCAGCAGCCAGATTACGGGGTACCAAGAGACCCAGTACTTC.

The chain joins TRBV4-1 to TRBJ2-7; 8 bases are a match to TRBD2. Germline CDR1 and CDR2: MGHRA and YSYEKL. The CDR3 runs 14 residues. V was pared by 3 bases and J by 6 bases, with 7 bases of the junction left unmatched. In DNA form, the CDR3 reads TGCGCCAGCAGCCAGGCTAGCGGGCCTCTCGAGCAGTACTTC. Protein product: CASSQASGPLEQYF.

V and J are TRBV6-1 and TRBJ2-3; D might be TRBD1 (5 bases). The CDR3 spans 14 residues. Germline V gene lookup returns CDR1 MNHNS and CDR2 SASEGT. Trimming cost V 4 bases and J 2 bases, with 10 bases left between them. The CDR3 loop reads CASSGHGHTDTQYF. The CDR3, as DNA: TGTGCCAGCAGTGGACACGGACACACAGATACGCAGTATTTT.

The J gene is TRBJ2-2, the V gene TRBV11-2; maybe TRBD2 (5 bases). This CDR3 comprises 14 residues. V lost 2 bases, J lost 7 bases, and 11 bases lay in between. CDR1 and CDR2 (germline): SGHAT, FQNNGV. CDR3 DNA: TGTGCCAGCAGCTTAAGCCCCGGGAACGGGGAGCTGTTTTTT. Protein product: CASSLSPGNGELFF.

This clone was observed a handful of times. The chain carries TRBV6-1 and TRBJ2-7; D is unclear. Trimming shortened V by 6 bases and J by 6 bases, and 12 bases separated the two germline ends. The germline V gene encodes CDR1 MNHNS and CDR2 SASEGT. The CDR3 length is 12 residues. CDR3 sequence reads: CASREWVSEQYF. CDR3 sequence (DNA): TGTGCCAGCAGGGAGTGGGTGAGCGAGCAGTACTTC.

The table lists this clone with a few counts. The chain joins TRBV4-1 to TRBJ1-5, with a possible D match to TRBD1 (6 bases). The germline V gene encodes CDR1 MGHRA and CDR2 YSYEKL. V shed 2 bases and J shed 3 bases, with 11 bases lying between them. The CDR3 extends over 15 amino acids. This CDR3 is CASSQLQGFNQPQHF. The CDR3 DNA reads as TGCGCCAGCAGCCAACTACAGGGATTCAATCAGCCCCAGCATTTT.

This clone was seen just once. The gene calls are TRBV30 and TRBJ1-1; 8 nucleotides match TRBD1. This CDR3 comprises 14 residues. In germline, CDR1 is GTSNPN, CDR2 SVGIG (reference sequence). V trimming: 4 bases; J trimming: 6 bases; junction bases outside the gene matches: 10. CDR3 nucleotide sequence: TGTGCCTGGACCCTCAGGGGGCGCGGGGCTGAAGCTTTCTTT. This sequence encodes CAWTLRGRGAEAFF.

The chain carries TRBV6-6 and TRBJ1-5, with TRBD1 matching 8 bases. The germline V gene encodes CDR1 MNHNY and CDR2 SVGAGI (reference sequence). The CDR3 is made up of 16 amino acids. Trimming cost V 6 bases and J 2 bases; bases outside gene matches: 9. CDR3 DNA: TGTGCCAGCAGAAGGCAGGGGGCAACTGGCAATCAGCCCCAGCATTTT. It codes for CASRRQGATGNQPQHF.

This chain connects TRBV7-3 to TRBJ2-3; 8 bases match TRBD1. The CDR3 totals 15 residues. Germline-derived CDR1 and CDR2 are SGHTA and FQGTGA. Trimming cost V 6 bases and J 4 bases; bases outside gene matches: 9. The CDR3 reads CASSLSRDRPDTQYF. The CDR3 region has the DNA TGTGCCAGCAGTCTAAGCCGGGACAGGCCAGATACGCAGTATTTT.